A single sample gave rise to the 26 T cell receptor beta chains below, sequenced in a study of blood T cell repertoires in COVID-19. TCRdb's copy holds only in-frame clones and misses some; the assay was immunoSEQ multiplex PCR. The sample lists fewer than 250,000 clones, about 82% occurring once. Specimen: PBMCs or T cells enriched from blood (not recorded which). These receptors all stem from a woman between 50 and 59 years old who had recovered from COVID-19.

The chain carries TRBV12-5 and TRBJ2-7; a possible D gene is TRBD2 (5 bases). Germline V gives CDR1 LGHNT, CDR2 FRNRAP. V lost 6 bases and J lost 1, with 16 bases in between. The CDR3 has 15 amino acids. CDR3 DNA sequence: TGTGCTAGTGGCACCGGTTCGGGGATTTCCTACGAGCAGTACTTC. Its translation is CASGTGSGISYEQYF.

The V and J genes are TRBV2 and TRBJ1-3, with D possibly TRBD1 on 5 matching bases. Trimming removed 6 bases from V and 0 bases from J, with 9 bases in between. Germline V CDR1 and CDR2: SNHLY, FYNNEI. This CDR3 is built from 14 residues. CDR3 nucleotide sequence: TGTGCCAGCAGGGTGACAGCCTCTGGAAACACCATATATTTT. Its translation: CASRVTASGNTIYF. Full variable domain (missing parts from reference TRBV2 and TRBJ1-3): EPEVTQTPSHQVTQMGQEVILRCVPISNHLYFYWYRQILGQKVEFLVSFYNNEISEKSEIFDDQFSVERPDGSNFTLKIRSTKLEDSAMYFCASRVTASGNTIYFGEGSWLTVV.

V is TRBV7-2 and J is TRBJ2-3, with a weak D call TRBD2 (5 bases). This CDR3 comprises 17 residues. The V end lost 5 bases, the J end lost 4 bases, and 22 bases lay between the germline ends. Germline lookup yields CDR1 SGHTA and CDR2 FQGNSA. The CDR3 DNA sequence: TGTGCCAGCAGCCCACGGGGAAGGGCCACTTTCCCAGATACGCAGTATTTT. This gives the protein CASSPRGRATFPDTQYF.

The chain couples TRBV18 to TRBJ1-5; D unresolved. The germline V and J ends were trimmed by 2 bases and 1 base, with 6 bases remaining between them. Germline V gene data show CDR1 as KGHSH and CDR2 as LQKENI. The CDR3 contains 14 residues. This CDR3 is CASSPGSSNQPQHF. Written as DNA, the CDR3 is TGTGCCAGCTCACCAGGTAGCAGCAATCAGCCCCAGCATTTT.

The V call is TRBV11-2, the J call TRBJ2-7, with TRBD2 as a possible D gene (6 bases). This CDR3 has 14 amino acids. V was clipped by 2 bases and J by 2 bases, with 10 bases between them. Looked up from germline, CDR1 is SGHAT and CDR2 is FQNNGV. In DNA, the CDR3 is TGTGCCAGCAGCTTAATGGGCGGGACCTACGAGCAGTACTTC. Translated, it gives CASSLMGGTYEQYF.

This clone has a handful of counts. The chain has TRBV4-3 and TRBJ1-1, with a possible D match to TRBD1 (5 bases). The CDR3 covers 16 residues. V was cut by 0 bases and J by 3 bases, with 14 bases left in between. Germline V gene sequence: CDR1 LGHNA, CDR2 YSLEER. CDR3 loop: CASSQEGGIGHTEAFF. The CDR3 DNA sequence: TGCGCCAGCAGCCAAGAGGGGGGGATTGGGCACACTGAAGCTTTCTTT.

This chain uses TRBV28 with TRBJ1-3, with 10 bases fitting TRBD1. Looked up from germline, CDR1 is MDHEN and CDR2 is SYDVKM. CDR3 length: 15 residues. V lost 8 bases to trimming and J lost 0 bases; unmatched junction nucleotides: 4. Here the CDR3 DNA reads TGTGCCAGCCTCGGACAGGGGGTCTCTGGAAACACCATATATTTT. Its translation: CASLGQGVSGNTIYF.

This clone was seen once. This CDR3 is CASSLDSPPYEQFF. In DNA form, the CDR3 reads TGTGCCAGCAGCTTAGATTCCCCCCCGTATGAGCAGTTCTTC. The chain has TRBV7-2 and TRBJ2-1, with D hard to call. Trimming shortened V by 1 base and J by 8 bases, and 12 bases separated the two germline ends. This CDR3 region has 14 residues. Germline CDR1 SGHTA, CDR2 FQGNSA.

CDR3 sequence (DNA): TGTGCCAGCAGCTTGGTACAGGGAGTTCACACTGAAGCTTTCTTT. This codes for CASSLVQGVHTEAFF. This chain uses TRBV5-5 with TRBJ1-1; tentatively, D is TRBD1 (6 bases). The ends were cut back, 0 bases at V and 3 bases at J, with 12 bases in the middle. CDR1 and CDR2 (germline): SGHKS, YYEKEE (reference sequence). The CDR3 sequence is 15 residues long.

The rearrangement joins TRBV4-3 to TRBJ1-1; D remains unclear. This CDR3 has 15 amino acids. The V gene lost 0 bases and the J gene lost 5 bases, with 13 bases spanning the gap. In germline, CDR1 is LGHNA, CDR2 YSLEER. This CDR3 is CASSQESRVGTEAFF. The CDR3 DNA reads TGCGCCAGCAGCCAAGAGTCACGGGTTGGGACTGAAGCTTTCTTT.

This chain links TRBV7-9 with TRBJ1-5; 7 nucleotides align to TRBD1. With 1 base clipped from V and 0 bases from J, the junction kept 6 bases outside the gene matches. The CDR3 length is 17 residues. Germline-derived CDR1 and CDR2 are SEHNR and FQNEAQ (reference sequence). CDR3 protein: CASSLVGTANSNQPQHF. The CDR3 nucleotides read TGTGCCAGCAGCTTAGTTGGGACAGCAAATAGCAATCAGCCCCAGCATTTT.

This rearrangement joins TRBV29-1 to TRBJ2-7, with D possibly matching TRBD2 (5 bases). The germline V and J ends were trimmed by 2 bases and 3 bases, with 11 bases remaining between them. The CDR3 totals 13 residues. The germline V gene encodes CDR1 SQVTM and CDR2 ANQGSEA. The CDR3 nucleotides read TGCAGCGTTGAATCGGGCGGAGGCTACGAGCAGTACTTC. Its translation is CSVESGGGYEQYF.

The J gene is TRBJ2-5, the V gene TRBV4-1, with 7 bases lining up with TRBD2. The CDR3 sequence is 15 residues long. Trimming took 1 base from V and 3 from J; bases not matched to a gene: 5. CDR1 is MGHRA, CDR2 YSYEKL, per germline. The CDR3 here is CASSQGDYPEETQYF. The CDR3 DNA reads as TGCGCCAGCAGCCAAGGGGACTACCCCGAAGAGACCCAGTACTTC.

V is TRBV15 and J is TRBJ1-1; tentatively, D is TRBD1 (5 bases). Trimming cost V 5 bases and J 2 bases, with 9 bases left between them. The CDR3 contains 13 residues. Germline V lookup: CDR1 LNHNV, CDR2 YYDKDF (reference sequence). The CDR3 DNA follows: TGTGCCACCAGCCAGGGTTTTAACACTGAAGCTTTCTTT. The encoded protein is CATSQGFNTEAFF.

The chain is built from TRBV9 and TRBJ1-2; the match to TRBD1 covers 8 bases. The CDR3 length is 17 residues. The V gene's germline CDR1 is SGDLS and CDR2 YYNGEE. V was clipped by 3 bases and J by 4 bases; unmatched bases: 14. The CDR3 is CASSGPDRVVGGYGYTF. The DNA for the CDR3 is TGTGCCAGCAGCGGACCGGACAGGGTGGTAGGGGGCTATGGCTACACCTTC. The whole variable domain, filled in from reference TRBV9 and TRBJ1-2, reads DSGVTQTPKHLITATGQRVTLRCSPRSGDLSVYWYQQSLDQGLQFLIQYYNGEERAKGNILERFSAQQFPDLHSELNLSSLELGDSALYFCASSGPDRVVGGYGYTFGSGTRLTVV.

This clone was picked up one time. The chain is built from TRBV7-2 and TRBJ1-2, with TRBD1 as a possible D gene (6 bases). CDR3 length equals 12 residues. The germline gives CDR1 SGHTA, CDR2 FQGNSA. Trimming shortened V by 4 bases and J by 13 bases, and 16 bases separated the two germline ends. The CDR3 DNA follows: TGTGCCAGCAGCTCGGACAGTTTGAGTCCCACCTTC. It codes for CASSSDSLSPTF.

The chain links TRBV4-1 to TRBJ2-3; TRBD2 matches 9 bases. Looked up from germline, CDR1 is MGHRA and CDR2 is YSYEKL. This CDR3 comprises 20 residues. V lost 0 bases and J lost 3; bases outside the gene matches: 16. The CDR3 nucleotides read TGCGCCAGCAGCCAAGATCATAAGGCGGGGGGGCTAGGGTGGACAGATACGCAGTATTTT. It is translated as CASSQDHKAGGLGWTDTQYF.

The J gene is TRBJ1-1, the V gene TRBV2, with D hard to call. The germline V gene has CDR1 SNHLY and CDR2 FYNNEI. This CDR3 contains 15 residues. V was shortened by 6 bases and J by 1 base, with 15 bases between the two germline ends. CDR3 sequence reads: CASRPGEVGNTEAFF. The CDR3 nucleotides are TGTGCCAGCAGACCCGGCGAGGTAGGGAACACTGAAGCTTTCTTT.

The V gene is TRBV12-5, the J gene TRBJ1-2; 7 bases fit TRBD1. From germline, CDR1 is LGHNT and CDR2 FRNRAP. V trimming: 0 bases; J trimming: 3 bases; junction bases outside the gene matches: 13. The CDR3 loop spans 18 amino acids. CDR3 region: CASGLVLGQANPHYGYTF. The CDR3 DNA follows: TGTGCTAGTGGTTTGGTACTCGGACAGGCCAATCCTCACTATGGCTACACCTTC.

The genes are TRBV7-9 and TRBJ1-6; 9 bases agree with TRBD1. V trimming: 6 bases; J trimming: 5 bases; junction bases outside the gene matches: 5. The CDR3 spans 15 residues. Germline CDR1 and CDR2: SEHNR and FQNEAQ (reference sequence). CDR3 in amino acids: CASRDGTGHNSPLHF. CDR3 DNA sequence: TGTGCCAGCAGGGACGGGACAGGGCATAATTCACCCCTCCACTTT. The whole variable domain, filled in from reference TRBV7-9 and TRBJ1-6, reads DTGVSQNPRHKITKRGQNVTFRCDPISEHNRLYWYRQTLGQGPEFLTYFQNEAQLEKSRLLSDRFSAERPKGSFSTLEIQRTEQGDSAMYLCASRDGTGHNSPLHFGNGTRLTVT.

Here the CDR3 DNA reads TGCGCCAGCAGCCAAGATACAAGGGCAGGAAGGGAGCAGCCCCAGCATTTT. This gives the protein CASSQDTRAGREQPQHF. The V and J genes are TRBV4-3 and TRBJ1-5; no clear D. The germline CDR1 and CDR2 sequences are LGHNA and YSLEER. The CDR3 runs to 17 residues. V lost 0 bases to trimming and J lost 7 bases, with 19 bases between them.

The chain has TRBV4-1 and TRBJ1-1, with a weak D call TRBD1 (6 bases). The V gene's germline CDR1 is MGHRA and CDR2 YSYEKL. The CDR3 sequence is 13 residues long. V was pared by 6 bases and J by 4 bases, with 12 bases between. The CDR3 DNA is TGCGCCAGCAGACAGACAGGCGGCACTGAAGCTTTCTTT. Residues: CASRQTGGTEAFF.

The rearrangement uses TRBV9 and TRBJ2-6; 9 nucleotides match TRBD1. CDR3 length: 16 amino acids. Trimming cost V 0 bases and J 3 bases; bases outside gene matches: 1. Germline loops: CDR1 SGDLS, CDR2 YYNGEE. CDR3 bases: TGTGCCAGCAGCGTAGACAGGGGGCTTGGGGCCAACGTCCTGACTTTC. This gives the protein CASSVDRGLGANVLTF. Together with reference TRBV9 and TRBJ2-6, the CDR3 gives the full variable domain: DSGVTQTPKHLITATGQRVTLRCSPRSGDLSVYWYQQSLDQGLQFLIQYYNGEERAKGNILERFSAQQFPDLHSELNLSSLELGDSALYFCASSVDRGLGANVLTFGAGSRLTVL.

The CDR3 here is CAWSTGRSNQPQHF. CDR3 nucleotide sequence: TGTGCCTGGAGCACCGGGAGAAGCAATCAGCCCCAGCATTTT. The chain joins TRBV30 to TRBJ1-5; unclear D gene. Germline CDR1 is GTSNPN and CDR2 is SVGIG (reference sequence). The length of the CDR3 is 14 residues. The V end lost 3 bases, the J end lost 1 base, and 10 bases lay between the germline ends.

The chain has TRBV6-2 or TRBV6-3 and TRBJ2-7; 9 bases align to TRBD2. The CDR3 spans 16 residues. Germline-derived CDR1 and CDR2 are MNHEY and SVGEGT. The V gene end was trimmed by 1 base and the J gene end by 2 bases; junction bases not matched to a gene: 6. The CDR3 bases are TGTGCCAGCAGTTACTTCCGCGCGGGAGGGCCCTACGAGCAGTACTTC. This sequence encodes CASSYFRAGGPYEQYF.

CDR3 nucleotides: TGTGCCAGCTCACCATCTAGCGGGATGGGCGAGCAGTACTTC. It is translated as CASSPSSGMGEQYF. The chain combines TRBV18 with TRBJ2-7, with TRBD2 matching over 9 bases. CDR1 and CDR2 from the germline V gene are KGHSH and LQKENI. The CDR3 contains 14 residues. V dropped 2 bases and J dropped 6; count of bases not matched to a gene: 5.